This T cell receptor (beta chain) was obtained from a study of blood T cell repertoires in COVID-19 (dated by TCRdb to 2020 to 2021). Context from the whole study: Collaborator samples came from the United States, Italy and Spain and covered acute and convalescent phases of COVID-19. The prospective study material was composed of cDNA or gDNA derived from T cells, B-cell-depleted T cells, or PBMCs. Subjects who had been exposed to COVID-19, were actively infected with it, or had recovered from it provided the deeply sampled blood TCRbeta repertoires that made up the dataset. The repertoires were released in a freely available public database meant as a resource for research on the immune response to SARS-CoV-2. The samples were drawn from two sources: the first 160 participants of the ongoing ImmuneRACE study, and some 1,300 subjects contributed by 6 global collaborators. A de-identified subject ID, COVID-19 status, age in years and sex were almost always included in the sample metadata. HLA class I and class II types, where available, came from metadata supplied by the sample provider rather than from assay-based typing. What the research found in general, with its limitations: How much clinical and demographic metadata was included differed by source and by participant, and the metadata was provided uncurated.

This clone occurred a few times. The specificity of this receptor is unknown. The record has no base qualities; no much larger clone is one base away. TCRbeta CDR3 regions were amplified from genomic DNA by means of the immunoSEQ Assay, a bias-controlled multiplex PCR. Under the source paper's analysis protocol: The number of nucleated cells in each sample was estimated from the amplification of reference gene primers within the assay. To quantify the absolute abundance of each unique TCRbeta CDR3 rearrangement, sequence reads were collapsed and filtered. For each sample, productive Simpson clonality was calculated by taking the square root of Simpson's diversity index across productive rearrangements. TCRdb re-hosts the immuneACCESS table, in-frame sequences only. Its copies lack some clones; in the studies checked, an unresolved V gene accounts for under half of them, and the cause for the rest is not known. V and J calls and clone size are as listed in that table; D and trimming were resolved from the DNA. The sample contains 200,000 to 250,000 clones, about four fifths of them found a single time. In total, the top ten clones hold about 2% of the sample.

Samples from volunteer blood donors who had recovered from COVID-19 were contributed by a second Seattle source. The collaborating institutions used their own protocols to collect whole blood in K2EDTA tubes. For TCRbeta analysis, collaborator samples were shipped as frozen whole blood, as isolated PBMCs, or as DNA extracted from either sample type. At the junction V is shortened by 1 base and J by 8 bases; bases outside the gene matches: 5. The germline V gene (reference sequence) supplies CDR1 SGHKS and CDR2 YYEKEE. Spanning cysteine to phenylalanine, the CDR3 consists of 15 amino acids. The entry retains the CDR3 DNA only, 45 bases that are in frame from base 1.

The sequence was collected from a man aged 30-40 years who had recovered from COVID-19. The chain employs TRBV5-5 and TRBJ2-1, and TRBD1 matches 11 of the central bases. Sequenced material: peripheral blood. The nucleotides read TGTGCCAGCAGCTTGTCAGGACAGGGGGCCGATGAGCAGTTCTTC. Its coded protein is CASSLSGQGADEQFF. Beyond the CDR3, the reference TRBV5-5 and TRBJ2-1 genes provide the residues; the full variable domain reads: DAGVTQSPTHLIKTRGQQVTLRCSPISGHKSVSWYQQVLGQGPQFIFQYYEKEERGRGNFPDRFSARQFPNYSSELNVNALLLGDSALYLCASSLSGQGADEQFFGPGTRLTVL.